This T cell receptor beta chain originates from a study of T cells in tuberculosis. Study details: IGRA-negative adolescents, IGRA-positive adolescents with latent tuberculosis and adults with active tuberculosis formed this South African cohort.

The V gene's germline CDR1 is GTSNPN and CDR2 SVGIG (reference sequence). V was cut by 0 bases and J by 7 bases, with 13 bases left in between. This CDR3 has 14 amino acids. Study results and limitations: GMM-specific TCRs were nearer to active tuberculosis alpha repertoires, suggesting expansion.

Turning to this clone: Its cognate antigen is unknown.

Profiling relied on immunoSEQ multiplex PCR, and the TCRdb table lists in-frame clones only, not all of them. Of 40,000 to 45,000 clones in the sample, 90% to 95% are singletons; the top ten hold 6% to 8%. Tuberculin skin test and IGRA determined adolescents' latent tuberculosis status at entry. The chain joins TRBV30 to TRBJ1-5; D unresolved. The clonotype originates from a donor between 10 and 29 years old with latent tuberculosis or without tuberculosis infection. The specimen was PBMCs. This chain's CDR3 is CAWSVQNTPQPQHF. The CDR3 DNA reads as TGTGCCTGGAGTGTACAGAATACACCCCAGCCCCAGCATTTT.